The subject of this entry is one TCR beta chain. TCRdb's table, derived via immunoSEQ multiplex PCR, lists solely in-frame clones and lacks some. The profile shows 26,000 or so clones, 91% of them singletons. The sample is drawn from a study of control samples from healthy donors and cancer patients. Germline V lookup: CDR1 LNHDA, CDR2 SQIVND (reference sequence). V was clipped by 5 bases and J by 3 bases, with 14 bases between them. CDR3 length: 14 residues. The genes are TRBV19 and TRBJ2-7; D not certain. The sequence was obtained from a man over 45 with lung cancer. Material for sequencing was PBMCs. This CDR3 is CASSERTEYYEQYF. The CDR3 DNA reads TGTGCCAGTAGTGAAAGGACGGAGTACTACGAGCAGTACTTC.